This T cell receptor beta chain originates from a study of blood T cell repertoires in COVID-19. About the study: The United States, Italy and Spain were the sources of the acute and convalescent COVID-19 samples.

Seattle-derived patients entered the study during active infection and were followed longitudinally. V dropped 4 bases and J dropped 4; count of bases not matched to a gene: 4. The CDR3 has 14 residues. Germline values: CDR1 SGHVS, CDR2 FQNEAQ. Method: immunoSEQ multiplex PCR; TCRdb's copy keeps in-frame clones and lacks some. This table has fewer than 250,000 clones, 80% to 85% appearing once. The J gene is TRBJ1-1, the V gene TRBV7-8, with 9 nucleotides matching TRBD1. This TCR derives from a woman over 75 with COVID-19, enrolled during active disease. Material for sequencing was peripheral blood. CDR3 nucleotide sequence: TGTGCCAGCAGCTCGGGACAGGGCGTCACTGAAGCTTTCTTT. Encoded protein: CASSSGQGVTEAFF.